One sample yielded the 4 T cell receptor beta chains listed below, sequenced in a study of cytomegalovirus exposure and HLA in healthy donors. Researchers ran the PCR with 60 Vbeta and 13 Jbeta primers. The assay was immunoSEQ multiplex PCR, and TCRdb's table has in-frame clones only and misses some. The profile covers a few hundred thousand clones, with roughly 86% appearing a single time and about 2% taken by the ten largest. Sequencing input: PBMCs. The receptors shown here come from a woman aged 40 to 50 in good health and CMV-seropositive.

The CDR3 loop is CASSQEVVGANTGELFF. The CDR3 bases are TGCGCCAGCAGCCAAGAGGTGGTCGGGGCGAACACCGGGGAGCTGTTTTTT. V is TRBV4-3 and J is TRBJ2-2; TRBD2 is a possible D gene (5 bases). V lost 0 bases to trimming and J lost 0 bases, with 11 bases between them. The CDR3 sequence is 17 residues long. Germline V lookup: CDR1 LGHNA, CDR2 YSLEER.

This chain uses TRBV5-1 with TRBJ2-5; 11 bases are shared with TRBD2. CDR3 length: 16 residues. The germline V gene has CDR1 SGHRS and CDR2 YFSETQ. The V gene end was trimmed by 0 bases and the J gene end by 1 base; junction bases not matched to a gene: 2. The CDR3, as DNA: TGCGCCAGCAGCTTGGTAGCGGGAGGGCCCCAAGAGACCCAGTACTTC. Translating gives CASSLVAGGPQETQYF.

V usage is TRBV18 and J usage is TRBJ1-1, with 7 positions matching TRBD1. Trimming removed 3 bases from V and 5 bases from J; junction bases left unmatched: 6. The CDR3 spans 14 residues. Looked up from germline, CDR1 is KGHSH and CDR2 is LQKENI. The CDR3 nucleotides are TGTGCCAGCTCACCTTCGGACAGGATTACTGAAGCTTTCTTT. This gives the protein CASSPSDRITEAFF.

The chain has TRBV14 and TRBJ2-1; 10 nucleotides agree with TRBD2. V lost 4 bases, J lost 7 bases, and 7 bases stayed unmatched. CDR3 length: 15 amino acids. The germline V gene encodes CDR1 SGHDN and CDR2 FVKESK. This chain's CDR3 is CASSLTAGGVNEQFF. In nucleotides, the CDR3 is TGTGCCAGCAGCCTTACAGCGGGAGGGGTGAATGAGCAGTTCTTC.